Below are 4 T cell receptor beta chains sequenced from a single sample in a study of T cells in localized non-small cell lung cancer. Here immunoSEQ multiplex PCR was the method, and the copy in TCRdb shows in-frame clones only, minus some. The sample has approximately 20,000 clones, 85% to 95% seen once. This material consisted of peripheral blood, taken before any cancer treatment. The receptors stem from a male donor older than 55 with stage I squamous cell lung carcinoma.

The chain has TRBV7-3 and TRBJ2-3; a weak D match, TRBD2 (6 bases). The CDR3 has 15 residues. The V gene lost 5 bases and the J gene lost 2 bases, with 14 bases spanning the gap. Germline V gives CDR1 SGHTA, CDR2 FQGTGA. As DNA, the CDR3 is TGTGCCAGCAGCCCAATGGGGGGAGACACAGATACGCAGTATTTT. As protein: CASSPMGGDTDTQYF.

The V call is TRBV30, the J call TRBJ1-2; 8 bases fit TRBD1. Germline V CDR1 and CDR2: GTSNPN, SVGIG (reference sequence). The CDR3 consists of 13 residues. Trimming removed 5 bases from V and 3 bases from J; junction bases left unmatched: 5. CDR3 amino acids: CAWEGQADYGYTF. The CDR3 DNA is TGTGCCTGGGAGGGACAGGCAGACTATGGCTACACCTTC.

This sequence joins TRBV28 and TRBJ2-3, with 8 nucleotides matching TRBD2. CDR1 and CDR2 (germline): MDHEN, SYDVKM. The ends lost 4 bases at V and 2 bases at J; junction bases unmatched: 8. The CDR3 totals 16 residues. The CDR3 nucleotides are TGTGCCAGCAGTTCCTCAGCGGGAGAGCACACAGATACGCAGTATTTT. Amino acid sequence: CASSSSAGEHTDTQYF.

The chain combines TRBV27 with TRBJ2-2, with D possibly TRBD1 on 6 matching bases. Germline CDR1 MNHEY, CDR2 SMNVEV (reference sequence). The CDR3 is 16 amino acids. V lost 5 bases, J lost 6 bases, and 19 bases lay in between. This chain's CDR3 is CASSKITGNNAGELFF. Here the CDR3 DNA reads TGTGCCAGCAGTAAAATAACAGGGAATAACGCCGGGGAGCTGTTTTTT.